This TCR beta chain was retrieved from a study of T cells in Graves' hyperthyroidism and ophthalmopathy. Study conclusions and caveats: The authors' 13 V-J model separated ophthalmopathy from stable hyperthyroidism.

As to this clonotype: Antigen unknown. A clone one base away is much larger, so this may be a read error.

Trimming pared 10 bases from V and 2 bases from J, leaving 7 bases between. This CDR3 is built from 11 residues. Each diagnosis was grounded in clinical symptoms, serum thyroxine and TRAb, thyroid ultrasound, and orbital computed tomography. Using RNA transcripts as the source, TCR beta CDR3 regions were amplified. TCR CDR3 regions were first amplified by RT-PCR with HTBI primers. TCRdb fed the multiplex PCR reads into MiXCR, producing one record per CDR3 protein. The sample shows about 360,000 distinct CDR3 sequences, about 13% of them seen only once. Material: blood. The rearrangement links TRBV12-3 or TRBV12-4 to TRBJ2-3; no definite D call. This TCR derives from a woman younger than 35 with Graves' hyperthyroidism. The DNA of the CDR3 is TGTGCCATCCCCCACACAGATACGCAGTATTTT. As protein: CAIPHTDTQYF.